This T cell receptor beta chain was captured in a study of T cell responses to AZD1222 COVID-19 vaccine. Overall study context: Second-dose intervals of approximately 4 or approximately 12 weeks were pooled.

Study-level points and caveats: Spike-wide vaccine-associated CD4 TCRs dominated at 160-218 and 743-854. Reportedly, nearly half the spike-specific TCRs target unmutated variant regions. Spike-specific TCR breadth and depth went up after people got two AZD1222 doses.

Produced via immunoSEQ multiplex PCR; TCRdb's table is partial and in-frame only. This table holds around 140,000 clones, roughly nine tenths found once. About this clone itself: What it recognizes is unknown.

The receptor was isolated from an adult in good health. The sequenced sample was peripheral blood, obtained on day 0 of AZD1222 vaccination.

CDR3 DNA sequence: TGTGCCAGCAGCGTAGGTCTAGCCGCCGAGACCCAGTACTTC. Its protein is CASSVGLAAETQYF. J is TRBJ2-5 and V is TRBV9; a weak D match, TRBD2 (5 bases). CDR3 length: 14 amino acids. Germline V gives CDR1 SGDLS, CDR2 YYNGEE. Trimming cost V 0 bases and J 5 bases, with 11 bases left between them.